This T cell receptor (beta chain) originates from a study of cytomegalovirus exposure and HLA in healthy donors. The wider study: There were around 390 genotyped donors. Of these, about 81% fell in the genetic ancestry cluster associated with self-reported Caucasian donors. Study-wide findings and caveats: Immune exposure data for these donors was limited to CMV serostatus.

The CDR3 extends over 17 amino acids. With 1 base clipped from V and 6 bases from J, the junction kept 8 bases outside the gene matches. Per germline, CDR1 SNHLY and CDR2 FYNNEI. The study ran its PCR with 60 Vbeta and 13 Jbeta primers. Only in-frame clones appear in the TCRdb table, and some are missing; sequencing was by immunoSEQ multiplex PCR. The sample has 130,000 or so clones, about four fifths seen once. About this clone: Its antigen is undetermined.

Donors were ostensibly healthy at sampling, although undocumented immune exposures were probable. Sample: PBMCs. This chain connects TRBV2 to TRBJ2-1, with 11 bases matching TRBD2. This clonotype originated in a woman aged 40 to 50 in good health and CMV-seronegative. CDR3 protein: CASSEGVSGGGLNEQFF. The CDR3 nucleotides are TGTGCCAGCAGTGAAGGGGTTAGCGGGGGGGGTCTCAATGAGCAGTTCTTC.